This T cell receptor beta chain was captured in a study of post-analysis software for immune sequencing data. Regarding the study as a whole: Included in a set of roughly five TRBV segments more frequent in patients than controls were TRBV5-6, TRBV5-1 and TRBV20-1.

This CDR3 region has 13 residues. The V gene lost 4 bases and the J gene lost 3 bases, with 10 bases spanning the gap. Per germline, CDR1 MNHEY and CDR2 SVGEGT. This clonotype was counted between two and nine times. Its antigen is as yet unknown. Researchers reported that TCR beta cDNA libraries carried unique molecular identifiers. T cells numbering roughly 0.95 to 10 million yielded 450,000 to 500,000 cDNA molecules. Via MiXCR, TCRdb re-called the PCR reads, giving one row per CDR3 protein. In the table there are approximately 660,000 distinct CDR3 sequences, 55% to 70% of which are singletons. The chain is built from TRBV6-2 or TRBV6-3 and TRBJ2-7; D unclear. The sequenced material came from blood. This receptor was obtained from a girl aged 2-10 years with multiple sclerosis. The CDR3: CASSSQGHYEQYF. The CDR3 bases are TGTGCCAGCAGTTCGCAAGGCCACTACGAGCAGTACTTC.